The 6 T cell receptor beta chains given below trace back to one sample, sequenced in a study of blood T cell repertoires in COVID-19. Repertoires were generated with immunoSEQ multiplex PCR, while TCRdb's copy carries only in-frame clones and drops some. The sample gives 200,000 to 300,000 clones, around 82% of which show up once; approximately 9% is in the top ten. Material for sequencing was peripheral blood. The receptors here all came from a human donor in a cohort sampled during active COVID-19.

This rearrangement joins TRBV4-2 to TRBJ1-2; D call uncertain. Germline CDR1 is LGHNA and CDR2 is YNFKEQ. The V gene lost 0 bases and the J gene lost 8 bases, with 13 bases spanning the gap. The CDR3 consists of 14 residues. The CDR3 is CASSQDRGPEGYTF. The CDR3 region has the DNA TGTGCCAGCAGCCAAGATAGAGGGCCGGAAGGCTACACCTTC.

The chain links TRBV7-6 to TRBJ1-5, with TRBD1 identical over 7 bases. With V trimmed by 4 bases and J by 7 bases, 13 bases remained unmatched. This CDR3 contains 16 residues. Germline CDR1 is SGHVS and CDR2 is FNYEAQ. This CDR3 is CASSSSIDREGQPQHF. The CDR3 region has the DNA TGTGCCAGCAGCTCCTCAATTGACAGGGAAGGGCAGCCCCAGCATTTT.

The V and J genes are TRBV11-2 and TRBJ2-1; no clear D. The ends were cut back, 5 bases at V and 8 bases at J, with 22 bases in the middle. The germline V gene encodes CDR1 SGHAT and CDR2 FQNNGV. The CDR3 is 16 amino acids. The chain's CDR3 is CASSPHASSKSHEQFF. As DNA, the CDR3 is TGTGCCAGCAGCCCCCATGCGTCTAGTAAATCGCATGAGCAGTTCTTC.

Details on this clone: In the same sample, other DNA sequences code for this CDR3. The rearrangement joins TRBV9 to TRBJ1-6; 9 positions agree with TRBD1. The V gene's germline CDR1 is SGDLS and CDR2 YYNGEE. This CDR3 comprises 14 residues. Trimming removed 2 bases from V and 7 bases from J; junction bases left unmatched: 1. The CDR3 DNA reads as TGTGCCAGCAGCGTCGGACAGGGGAATTCACCCCTCCACTTT. The encoded protein is CASSVGQGNSPLHF. Variable domain in full (rest from reference TRBV9 and TRBJ1-6): DSGVTQTPKHLITATGQRVTLRCSPRSGDLSVYWYQQSLDQGLQFLIQYYNGEERAKGNILERFSAQQFPDLHSELNLSSLELGDSALYFCASSVGQGNSPLHFGNGTRLTVT.

This clone has only one observation. This chain joins TRBV19 and TRBJ1-1; D uncertain. The CDR3 runs to 13 residues. Trimming stripped 5 bases from V and 1 base from J, with 8 bases between. CDR1 LNHDA and CDR2 SQIVND come from the germline V gene (reference sequence). CDR3 bases: TGTGCCAGTAGTTATATACAGAACACTGAAGCTTTCTTT. Amino acids: CASSYIQNTEAFF.

This clone was seen more than once but under ten times. The gene calls are TRBV5-1 and TRBJ1-1; weak D call: TRBD1 (5 bases). CDR1 is SGHRS, CDR2 YFSETQ, per germline. Trimming took 4 bases from V and 8 from J, leaving 21 bases between them. This CDR3 region has 15 residues. CDR3 sequence: CASSPSRGLLLEAFF. CDR3 bases: TGCGCCAGCAGCCCCAGCCGGGGGTTACTTTTAGAAGCTTTCTTT.